This TCR beta chain derives from a study of technical replicates of blood from a handful of donors. Measured with immunoSEQ multiplex PCR; TCRdb has only the in-frame clones, and not every one. The sample has around 53,000 clones, around 84% seen once. In regard to this clone: Other DNA sequences in this sample translate to the same CDR3.

The CDR3 contains 12 residues. V dropped 4 bases and J dropped 2 bases, with 9 bases sitting between them. Germline-derived CDR1 and CDR2 are SQVTM and ANQGSEA. J is TRBJ2-7 and V is TRBV29-1; tentatively, D is TRBD1 (6 bases). The TCR sequence derives from a human donor in good health. Some clones in this sample may be carry-over from other donors' samples. Sequencing used PBMCs. This CDR3 is CSVVSGAYEQYF. For the CDR3, the DNA is TGCAGCGTTGTGTCAGGGGCCTACGAGCAGTACTTC.